This T cell receptor beta chain was identified during a study of T cells in severe cutaneous drug reactions. Points from the study as a whole: A public TCRbeta CDR3 appeared in all seven CBZ-SJS/TEN blister samples, averaging approximately 14%.

TCR subtype-specific primers in iRepertoire multiplex PCR prepared libraries for bulk and single-cell sequencing. TCRdb derives one entry per CDR3 protein from the multiplex PCR reads, leaving out DNA. In total, the table holds several thousand distinct CDR3 sequences. Sequenced patients had Stevens-Johnson syndrome or toxic epidermal necrolysis caused by carbamazepine. CBZ-SJS/TEN patients of Han Chinese (roughly 5) and European (about 6) origin supplied blood. By frequency, this clonotype registers large. As yet, its antigen is unknown. The TCR originated in a human donor with a severe cutaneous adverse drug reaction. The sequencing sample was made of PBMCs.

The chain's CDR3 is CASSFLAHYSYEQYF. V gene TRBV28 combines with J gene TRBJ2-7; TCRdb picks TRBD2, but there is no DNA to check that call. The V gene's germline CDR1 is MDHEN and CDR2 SYDVKM. The CDR3 sequence is 15 residues long. Filled out from reference TRBV28 and TRBJ2-7, the complete variable domain reads DVKVTQSSRYLVKRTGEKVFLECVQDMDHENMFWYRQDPGLGLRLIYFSYDVKMKEKGDIPEGYSVSREKKERFSLILESASTNQTSMYLCASSFLAHYSYEQYFGPGTRLTVT.